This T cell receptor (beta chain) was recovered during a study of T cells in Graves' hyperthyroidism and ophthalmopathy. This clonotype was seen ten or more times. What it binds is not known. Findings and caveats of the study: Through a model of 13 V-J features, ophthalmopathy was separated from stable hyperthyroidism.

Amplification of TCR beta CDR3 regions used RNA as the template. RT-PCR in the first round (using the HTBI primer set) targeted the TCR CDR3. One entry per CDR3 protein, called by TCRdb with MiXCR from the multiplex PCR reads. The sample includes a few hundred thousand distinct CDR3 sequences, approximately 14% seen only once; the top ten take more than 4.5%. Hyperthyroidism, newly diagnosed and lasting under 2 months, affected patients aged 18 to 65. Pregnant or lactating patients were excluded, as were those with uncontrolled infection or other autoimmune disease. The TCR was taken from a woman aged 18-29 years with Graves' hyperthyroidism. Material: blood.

In DNA, the CDR3 is TGTGCCAGCTCAGCCGGGACACAAGAGACCCAGTACTTC. Protein sequence: CASSAGTQETQYF. The chain combines TRBV18 with TRBJ2-5; D might be TRBD1 (6 bases). Between the trimmed V and J ends, which lost 5 bases and 2 bases, there was a span of 9 bases. The CDR3 contains 13 residues. Germline V gives CDR1 KGHSH, CDR2 LQKENI.